This T cell receptor beta chain emerged from a study of naive and memory T cell subsets. Regarding the study as a whole: This RNA-based method may be sensitive to activation-related transcript changes.

The library had UMIs added by 3' ligation of an oligonucleotide to TCR cDNA. Amplification of ligated cDNA took four PCR rounds with SP2 and nested alpha and beta constant primers. TCRdb itself ran the 5' RACE reads through MiXCR, one entry per CDR3 protein. Here the sample spans over 50,000 distinct CDR3 sequences, over 6% being singletons. In this sample, this clonotype turned up many times. Its antigen is not identified. The sequence was collected from a female donor in good health.

The chain's CDR3 is CASSSTGYGYTF. Here the CDR3 DNA reads TGTGCCAGCAGCTCAACGGGCTATGGCTACACCTTC. The rearrangement links TRBV5-6 to TRBJ1-2; D gene uncertain. Trimming pared 3 bases from V and 4 bases from J, leaving 7 bases between. CDR1 is SGHDT, CDR2 YYEEEE, per germline. This CDR3 contains 12 residues.